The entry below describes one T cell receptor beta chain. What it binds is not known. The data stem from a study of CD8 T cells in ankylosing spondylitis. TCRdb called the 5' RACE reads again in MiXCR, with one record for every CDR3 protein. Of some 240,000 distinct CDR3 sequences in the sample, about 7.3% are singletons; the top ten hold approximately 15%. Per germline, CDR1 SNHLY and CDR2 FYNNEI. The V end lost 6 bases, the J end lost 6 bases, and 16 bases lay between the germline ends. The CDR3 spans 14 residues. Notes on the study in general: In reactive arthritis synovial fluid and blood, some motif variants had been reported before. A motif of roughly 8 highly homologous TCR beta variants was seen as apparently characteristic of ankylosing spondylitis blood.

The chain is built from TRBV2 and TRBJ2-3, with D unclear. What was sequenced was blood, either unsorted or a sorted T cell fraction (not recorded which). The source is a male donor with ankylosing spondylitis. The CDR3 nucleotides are TGTGCCAGCAGGGTTATTGGGTTAACGGATACGCAGTATTTT. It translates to CASRVIGLTDTQYF.